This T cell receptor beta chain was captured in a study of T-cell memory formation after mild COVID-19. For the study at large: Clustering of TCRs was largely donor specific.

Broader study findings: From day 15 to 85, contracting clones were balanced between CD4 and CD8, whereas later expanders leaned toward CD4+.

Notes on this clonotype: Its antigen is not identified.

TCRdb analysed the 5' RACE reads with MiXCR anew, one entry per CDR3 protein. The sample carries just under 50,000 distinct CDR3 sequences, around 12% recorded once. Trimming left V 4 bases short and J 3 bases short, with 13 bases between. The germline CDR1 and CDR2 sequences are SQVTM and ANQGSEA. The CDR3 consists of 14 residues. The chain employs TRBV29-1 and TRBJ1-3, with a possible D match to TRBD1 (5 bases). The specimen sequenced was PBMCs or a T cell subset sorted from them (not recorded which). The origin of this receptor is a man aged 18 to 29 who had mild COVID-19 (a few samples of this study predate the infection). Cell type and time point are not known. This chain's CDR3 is CSVVQGVSGNTIYF. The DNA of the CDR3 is TGCAGCGTTGTCCAGGGAGTAAGTGGAAACACCATATATTTT. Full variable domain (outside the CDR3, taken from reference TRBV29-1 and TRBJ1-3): SAVISQKPSRDICQRGTSLTIQCQVDSQVTMMFWYRQQPGQSLTLIATANQGSEATYESGFVIDKFPISRPNLTFSTLTVSNMSPEDSSIYLCSVVQGVSGNTIYFGEGSWLTVV.